The table lists the clone carrying this TCR beta chain with a few counts. This entry belongs to a study of T cell repertoires in cytomegalovirus infection. About the research overall: Shared public TCR beta signatures pointed to both CMV infection and a matching HLA type.

In TCRdb, the reads were re-called with MiXCR into one record per CDR3 protein. The sample contains about 140,000 distinct CDR3 sequences, roughly 6.5% of which appear only once. The TCR was taken from a human donor in good health (CMV status not recorded). Some clones in this sample may be carry-over from other donors' samples. Sequenced material: PBMCs.

CDR3 sequence reads: CSARGAGINSGNTIYF. The CDR3 nucleotides read TGCAGTGCTAGAGGGGCAGGGATAAACTCTGGAAACACCATATATTTT. J is TRBJ1-3 and V is TRBV20-1, with a weak D call TRBD1 (5 bases). The CDR3 runs to 16 residues. Germline V gives CDR1 DFQATT, CDR2 SNEGSKA (reference sequence). The V end was cut by 1 base, the J end by 0 bases, with 13 bases between.